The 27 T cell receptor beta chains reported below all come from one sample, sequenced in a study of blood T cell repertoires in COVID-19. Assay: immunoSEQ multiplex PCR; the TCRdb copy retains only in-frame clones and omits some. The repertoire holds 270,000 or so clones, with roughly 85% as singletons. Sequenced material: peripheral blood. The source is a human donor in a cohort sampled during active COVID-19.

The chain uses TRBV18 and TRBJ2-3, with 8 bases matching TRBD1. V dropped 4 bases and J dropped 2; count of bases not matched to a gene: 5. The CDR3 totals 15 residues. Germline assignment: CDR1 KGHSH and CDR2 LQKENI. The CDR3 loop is CASSLQGVNTDTQYF. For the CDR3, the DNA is TGTGCCAGCTCACTACAGGGGGTAAACACAGATACGCAGTATTTT.

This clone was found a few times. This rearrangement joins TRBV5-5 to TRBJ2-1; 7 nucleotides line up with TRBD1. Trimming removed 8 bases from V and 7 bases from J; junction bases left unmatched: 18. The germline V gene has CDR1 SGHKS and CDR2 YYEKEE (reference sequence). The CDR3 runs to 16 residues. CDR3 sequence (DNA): TGTGCCAGTCGATTGCTGGCAGGGGCCAGGGGGAATGAGCAGTTCTTC. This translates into CASRLLAGARGNEQFF.

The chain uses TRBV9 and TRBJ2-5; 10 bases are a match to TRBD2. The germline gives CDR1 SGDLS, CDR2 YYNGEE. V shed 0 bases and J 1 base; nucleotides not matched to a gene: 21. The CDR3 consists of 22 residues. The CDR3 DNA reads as TGTGCCAGCAGCGTAGAGGAGCCAAGTCCGGGACTAGCGATACGATGCCAAGAGACCCAGTACTTC. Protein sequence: CASSVEEPSPGLAIRCQETQYF.

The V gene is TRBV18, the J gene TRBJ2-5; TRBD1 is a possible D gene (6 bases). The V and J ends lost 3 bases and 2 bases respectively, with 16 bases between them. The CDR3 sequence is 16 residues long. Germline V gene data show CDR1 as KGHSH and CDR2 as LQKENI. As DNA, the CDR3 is TGTGCCAGCTCACCCGGACAGCCGATGGGGCAAGAGACCCAGTACTTC. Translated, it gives CASSPGQPMGQETQYF.

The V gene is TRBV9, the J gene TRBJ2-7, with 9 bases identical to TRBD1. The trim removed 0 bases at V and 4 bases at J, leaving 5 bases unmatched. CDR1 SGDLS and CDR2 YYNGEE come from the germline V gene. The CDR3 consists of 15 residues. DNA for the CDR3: TGTGCCAGCAGCGTAGGGACAGGGGCCATATACGAGCAGTACTTC. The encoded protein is CASSVGTGAIYEQYF.

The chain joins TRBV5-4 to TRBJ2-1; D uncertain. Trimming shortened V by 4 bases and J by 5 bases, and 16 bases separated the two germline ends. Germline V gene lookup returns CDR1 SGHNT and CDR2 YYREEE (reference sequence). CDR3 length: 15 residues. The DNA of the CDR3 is TGTGCCAGCAGCACGGTGACTCTCATGAACAATGAGCAGTTCTTC. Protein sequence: CASSTVTLMNNEQFF.

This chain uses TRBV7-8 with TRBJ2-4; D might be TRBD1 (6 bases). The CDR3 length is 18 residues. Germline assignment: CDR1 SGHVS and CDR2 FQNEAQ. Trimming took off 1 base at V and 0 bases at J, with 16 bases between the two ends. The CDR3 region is CASSLGSPTGIAKNIQYF. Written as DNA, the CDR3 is TGTGCCAGCAGCTTAGGATCTCCCACAGGGATAGCCAAAAACATTCAGTACTTC. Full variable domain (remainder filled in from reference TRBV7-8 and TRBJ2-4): GAGVSQSPRYKVAKRGQDVALRCDPISGHVSLFWYQQALGQGPEFLTYFQNEAQLDKSGLPSDRFFAERPEGSVSTLKIQRTQQEDSAVYLCASSLGSPTGIAKNIQYFGAGTRLSVL.

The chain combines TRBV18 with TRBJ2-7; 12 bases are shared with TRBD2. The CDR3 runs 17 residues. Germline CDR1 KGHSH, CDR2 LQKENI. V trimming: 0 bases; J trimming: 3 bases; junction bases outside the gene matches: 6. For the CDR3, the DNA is TGTGCCAGCTCACCACCGCAACTAGCGGGAGGCCTCTACGAGCAGTACTTC. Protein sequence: CASSPPQLAGGLYEQYF. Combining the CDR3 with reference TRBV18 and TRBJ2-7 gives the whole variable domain NAGVMQNPRHLVRRRGQEARLRCSPMKGHSHVYWYRQLPEEGLKFMVYLQKENIIDESGMPKERFSAEFPKEGPSILRIQQVVRGDSAAYFCASSPPQLAGGLYEQYFGPGTRLTVT.

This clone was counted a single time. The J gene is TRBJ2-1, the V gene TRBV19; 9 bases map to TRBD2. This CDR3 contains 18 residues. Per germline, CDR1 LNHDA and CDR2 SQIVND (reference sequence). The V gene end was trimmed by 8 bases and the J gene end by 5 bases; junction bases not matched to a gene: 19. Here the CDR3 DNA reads TGTGCCAGTTCCTCCCTGGGTTTCGGCCCTAGCGGGAACAATGAGCAGTTCTTC. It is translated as CASSSLGFGPSGNNEQFF.

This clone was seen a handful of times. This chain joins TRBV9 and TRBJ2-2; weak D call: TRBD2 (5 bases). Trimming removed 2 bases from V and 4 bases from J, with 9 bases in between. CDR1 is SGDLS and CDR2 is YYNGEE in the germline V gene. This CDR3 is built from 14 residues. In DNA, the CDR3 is TGTGCCAGCAGCGTCATCAGCGGCACCGGGGAGCTGTTTTTT. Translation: CASSVISGTGELFF.

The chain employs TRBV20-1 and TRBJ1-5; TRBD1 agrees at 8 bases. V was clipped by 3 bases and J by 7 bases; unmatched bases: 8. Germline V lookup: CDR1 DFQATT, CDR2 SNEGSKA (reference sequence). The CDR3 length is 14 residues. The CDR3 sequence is CSASDRGPKQPQHF. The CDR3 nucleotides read TGCAGTGCTAGTGACAGGGGCCCTAAGCAGCCCCAGCATTTT.

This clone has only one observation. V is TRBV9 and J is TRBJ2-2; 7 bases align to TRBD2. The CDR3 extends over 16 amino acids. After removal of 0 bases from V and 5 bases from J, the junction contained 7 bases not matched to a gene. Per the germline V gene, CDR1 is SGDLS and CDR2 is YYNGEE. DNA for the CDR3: TGTGCCAGCAGCGTAGCCGGCGGGAGTCGGACCGGGGAGCTGTTTTTT. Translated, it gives CASSVAGGSRTGELFF.

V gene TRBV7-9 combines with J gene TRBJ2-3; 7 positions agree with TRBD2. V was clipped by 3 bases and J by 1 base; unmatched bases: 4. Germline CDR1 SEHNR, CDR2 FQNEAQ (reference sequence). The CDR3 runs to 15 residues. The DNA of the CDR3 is TGTGCCAGCAGCTTCATAAGCGGGGGCACAGATACGCAGTATTTT. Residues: CASSFISGGTDTQYF.

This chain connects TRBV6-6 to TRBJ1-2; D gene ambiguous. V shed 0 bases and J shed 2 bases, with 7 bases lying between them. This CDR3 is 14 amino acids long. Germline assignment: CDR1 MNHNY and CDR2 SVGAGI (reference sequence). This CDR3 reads CASSYSSVNYGYTF. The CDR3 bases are TGTGCCAGCAGTTACTCTTCGGTGAACTATGGCTACACCTTC.

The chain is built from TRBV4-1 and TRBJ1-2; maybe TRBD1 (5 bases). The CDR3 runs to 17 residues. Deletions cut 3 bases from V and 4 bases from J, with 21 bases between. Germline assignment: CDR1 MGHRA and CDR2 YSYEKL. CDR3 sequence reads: CASSHPVLREGLYGYTF. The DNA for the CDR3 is TGCGCCAGCAGCCATCCCGTCCTCCGGGAGGGACTCTATGGCTACACCTTC.

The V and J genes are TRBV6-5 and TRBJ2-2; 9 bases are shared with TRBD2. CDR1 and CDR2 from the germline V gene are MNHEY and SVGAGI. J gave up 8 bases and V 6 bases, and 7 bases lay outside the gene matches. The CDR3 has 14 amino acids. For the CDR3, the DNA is TGTGCCAGCAGACGTAGCGGGAGCTCGGGGGAGCTGTTTTTT. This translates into CASRRSGSSGELFF.

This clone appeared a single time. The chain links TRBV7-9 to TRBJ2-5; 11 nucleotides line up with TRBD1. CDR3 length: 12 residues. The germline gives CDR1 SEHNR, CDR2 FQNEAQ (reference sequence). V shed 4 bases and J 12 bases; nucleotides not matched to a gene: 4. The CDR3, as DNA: TGTGCCAGCAGCTACGGACAGGGGGCAAAGTACTTC. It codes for CASSYGQGAKYF.

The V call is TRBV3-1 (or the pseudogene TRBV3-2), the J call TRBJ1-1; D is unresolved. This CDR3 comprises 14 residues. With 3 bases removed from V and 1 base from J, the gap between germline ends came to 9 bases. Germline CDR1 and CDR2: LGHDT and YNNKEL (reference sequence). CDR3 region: CASSHRLTNTEAFF. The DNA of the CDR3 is TGTGCCAGCAGCCACAGGCTAACGAACACTGAAGCTTTCTTT.

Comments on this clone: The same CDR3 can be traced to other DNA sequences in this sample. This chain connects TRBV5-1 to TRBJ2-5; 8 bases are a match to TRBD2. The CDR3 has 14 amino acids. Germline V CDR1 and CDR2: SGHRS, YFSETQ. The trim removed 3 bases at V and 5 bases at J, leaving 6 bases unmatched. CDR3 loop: CASSSGLAGETQYF. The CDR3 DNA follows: TGCGCCAGCAGCTCTGGACTAGCTGGTGAGACCCAGTACTTC.

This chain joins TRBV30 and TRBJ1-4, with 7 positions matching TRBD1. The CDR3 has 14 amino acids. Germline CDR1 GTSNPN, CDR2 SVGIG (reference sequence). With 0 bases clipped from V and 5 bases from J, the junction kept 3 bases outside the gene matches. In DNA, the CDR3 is TGTGCCTGGAGTGTAAACAGGGGAAATGAAAAACTGTTTTTT. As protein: CAWSVNRGNEKLFF.

As DNA, the CDR3 is TGTGCCAGCAGCTTAGATTTTCGTGAAGCTTTCTTT. Amino acids: CASSLDFREAFF. The chain has TRBV11-2 and TRBJ1-1; D call uncertain. Deletions cut 0 bases from V and 7 bases from J, with 6 bases between. Germline CDR1 SGHAT, CDR2 FQNNGV. This CDR3 has 12 residues.

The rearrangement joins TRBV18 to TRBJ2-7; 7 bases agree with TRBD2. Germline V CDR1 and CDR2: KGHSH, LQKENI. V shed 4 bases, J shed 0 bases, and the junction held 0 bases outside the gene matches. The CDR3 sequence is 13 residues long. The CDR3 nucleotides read TGTGCCAGCTCACGCGGGGGCTCCTACGAGCAGTACTTC. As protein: CASSRGGSYEQYF.

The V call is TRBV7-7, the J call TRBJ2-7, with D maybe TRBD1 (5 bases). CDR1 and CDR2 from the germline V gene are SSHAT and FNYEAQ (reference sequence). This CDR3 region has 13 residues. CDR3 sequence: CASSQGPTDEQYF. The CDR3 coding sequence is TGTGCTAGCTCCCAGGGCCCCACCGACGAGCAGTACTTC.

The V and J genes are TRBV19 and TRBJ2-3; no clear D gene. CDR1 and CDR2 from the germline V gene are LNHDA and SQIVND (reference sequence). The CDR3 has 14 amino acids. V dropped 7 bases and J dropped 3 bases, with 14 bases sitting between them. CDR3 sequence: CASTPQAPTDTQYF. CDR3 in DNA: TGTGCCAGTACCCCCCAGGCCCCAACAGATACGCAGTATTTT.

CDR3 sequence reads: CASSPRTSGRWSTDTQYF. The CDR3, as DNA: TGTGCCAGCAGCCCGAGGACTAGCGGGAGATGGAGCACAGATACGCAGTATTTT. The J gene is TRBJ2-3, the V gene TRBV11-2, with TRBD2 identical over 13 bases. V lost 5 bases and J lost 0; bases outside the gene matches: 8. The CDR3 has 18 amino acids. Germline-derived CDR1 and CDR2 are SGHAT and FQNNGV.

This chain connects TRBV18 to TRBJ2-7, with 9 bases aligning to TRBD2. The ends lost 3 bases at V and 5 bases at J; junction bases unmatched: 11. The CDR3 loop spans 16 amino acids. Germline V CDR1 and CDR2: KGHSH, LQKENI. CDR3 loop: CASSPVGGRALDEQYF. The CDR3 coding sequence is TGTGCCAGCTCACCGGTCGGCGGGAGGGCCCTCGACGAGCAGTACTTC.

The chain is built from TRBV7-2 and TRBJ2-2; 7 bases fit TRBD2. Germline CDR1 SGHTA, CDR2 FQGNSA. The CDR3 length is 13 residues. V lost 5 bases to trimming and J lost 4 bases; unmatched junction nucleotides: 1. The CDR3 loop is CASSPGGTGELFF. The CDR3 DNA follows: TGTGCCAGCAGCCCGGGGGGCACCGGGGAGCTGTTTTTT.